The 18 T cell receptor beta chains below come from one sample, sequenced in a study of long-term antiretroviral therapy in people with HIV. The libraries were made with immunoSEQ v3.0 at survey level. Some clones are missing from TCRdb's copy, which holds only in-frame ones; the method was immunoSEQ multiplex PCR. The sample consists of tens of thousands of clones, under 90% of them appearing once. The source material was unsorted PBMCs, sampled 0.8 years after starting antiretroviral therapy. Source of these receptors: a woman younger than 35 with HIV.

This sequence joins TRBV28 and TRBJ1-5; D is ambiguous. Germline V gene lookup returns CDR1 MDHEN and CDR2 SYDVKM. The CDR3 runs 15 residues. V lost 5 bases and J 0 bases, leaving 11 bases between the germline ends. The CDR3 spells CASSPMQNSNQPQHF. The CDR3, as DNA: TGTGCCAGCAGTCCGATGCAGAATAGCAATCAGCCCCAGCATTTT.

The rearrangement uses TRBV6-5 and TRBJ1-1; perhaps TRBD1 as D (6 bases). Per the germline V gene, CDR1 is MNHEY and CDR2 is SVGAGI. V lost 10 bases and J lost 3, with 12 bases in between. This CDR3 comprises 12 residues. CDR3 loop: CATYREDTEAFF. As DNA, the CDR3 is TGTGCCACCTACAGGGAGGACACTGAAGCTTTCTTT.

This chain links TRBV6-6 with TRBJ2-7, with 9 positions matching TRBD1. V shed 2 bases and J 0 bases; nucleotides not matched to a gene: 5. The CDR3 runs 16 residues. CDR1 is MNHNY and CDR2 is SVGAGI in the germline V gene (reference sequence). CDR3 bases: TGTGCCAGCAGTTACACCGGGACAGGGATCTCCTACGAGCAGTACTTC. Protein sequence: CASSYTGTGISYEQYF.

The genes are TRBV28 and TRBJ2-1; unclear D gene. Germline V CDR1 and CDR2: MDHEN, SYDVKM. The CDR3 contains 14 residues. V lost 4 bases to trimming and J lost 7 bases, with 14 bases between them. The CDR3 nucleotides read TGTGCCAGCAGTTCACCGGGCGAATTAAATGAGCAGTTCTTC. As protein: CASSSPGELNEQFF.

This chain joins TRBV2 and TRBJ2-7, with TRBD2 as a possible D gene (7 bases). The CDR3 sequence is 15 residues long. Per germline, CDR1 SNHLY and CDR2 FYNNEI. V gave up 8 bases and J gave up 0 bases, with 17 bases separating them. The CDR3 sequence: CASLGSGTNSYEQYF. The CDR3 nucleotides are TGTGCCAGCCTTGGAAGCGGGACAAACTCCTACGAGCAGTACTTC.

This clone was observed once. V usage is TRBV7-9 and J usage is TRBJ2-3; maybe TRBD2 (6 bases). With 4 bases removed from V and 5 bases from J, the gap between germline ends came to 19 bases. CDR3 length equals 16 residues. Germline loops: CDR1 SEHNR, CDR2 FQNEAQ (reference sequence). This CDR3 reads CASSYQISGVIDTQYF. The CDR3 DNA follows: TGTGCCAGCAGCTATCAGATTTCGGGAGTGATAGATACGCAGTATTTT.

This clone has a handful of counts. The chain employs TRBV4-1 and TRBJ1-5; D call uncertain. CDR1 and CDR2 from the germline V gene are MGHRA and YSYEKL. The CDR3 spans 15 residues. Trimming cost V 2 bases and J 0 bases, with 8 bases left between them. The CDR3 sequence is CASSQRANSNQPQHF. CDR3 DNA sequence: TGCGCCAGCAGCCAACGGGCAAATAGCAATCAGCCCCAGCATTTT.

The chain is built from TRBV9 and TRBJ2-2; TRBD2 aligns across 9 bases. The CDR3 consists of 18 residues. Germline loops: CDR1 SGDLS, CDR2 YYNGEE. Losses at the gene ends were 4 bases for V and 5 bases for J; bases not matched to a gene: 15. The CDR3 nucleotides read TGTGCCAGCAGCCTACCCGTTCTAGCGGGGAGAGAGACCGGGGAGCTGTTTTTT. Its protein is CASSLPVLAGRETGELFF.

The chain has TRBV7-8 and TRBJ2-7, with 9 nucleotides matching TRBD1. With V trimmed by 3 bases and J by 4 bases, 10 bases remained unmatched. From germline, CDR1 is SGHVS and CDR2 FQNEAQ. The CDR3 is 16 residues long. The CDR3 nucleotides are TGTGCCAGCAGCTTTCCAAGCCGGGACAGGGAGTACGAGCAGTACTTC. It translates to CASSFPSRDREYEQYF.

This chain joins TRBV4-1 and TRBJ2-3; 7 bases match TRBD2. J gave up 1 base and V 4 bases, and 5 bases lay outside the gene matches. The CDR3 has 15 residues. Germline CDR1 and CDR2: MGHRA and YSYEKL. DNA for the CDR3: TGCGCCAGCAGCCGGGAGGGAGACGGCACAGATACGCAGTATTTT. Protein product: CASSREGDGTDTQYF.

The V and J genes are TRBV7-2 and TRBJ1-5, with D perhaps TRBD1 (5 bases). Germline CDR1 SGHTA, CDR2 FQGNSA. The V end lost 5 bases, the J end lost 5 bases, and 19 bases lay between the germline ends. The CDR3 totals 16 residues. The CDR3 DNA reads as TGTGCCAGCAGCCGCCGGGGGGGTAGCATGGATCAGCCCCAGCATTTT. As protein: CASSRRGGSMDQPQHF.

The CDR3 DNA reads as TGTGCCAGTAGTTGGAAGGGGATGGCCTACGAGCAGTACTTC. This translates into CASSWKGMAYEQYF. The chain is built from TRBV19 and TRBJ2-7; D possibly corresponds to TRBD1 (5 bases). V gave up 5 bases and J gave up 2 bases, with 13 bases separating them. Germline values: CDR1 LNHDA, CDR2 SQIVND (reference sequence). The CDR3 runs 14 residues.

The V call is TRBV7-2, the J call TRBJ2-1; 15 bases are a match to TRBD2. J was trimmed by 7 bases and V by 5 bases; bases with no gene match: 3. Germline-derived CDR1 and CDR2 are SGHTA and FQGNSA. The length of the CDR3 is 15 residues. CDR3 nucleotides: TGTGCCAGCAGCCGCGGACTAGCGGGAGGGAATGAGCAGTTCTTC. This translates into CASSRGLAGGNEQFF.

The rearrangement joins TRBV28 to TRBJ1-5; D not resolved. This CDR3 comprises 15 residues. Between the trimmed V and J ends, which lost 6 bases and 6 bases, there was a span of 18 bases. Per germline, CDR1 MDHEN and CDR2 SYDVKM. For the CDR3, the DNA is TGTGCCAGCAGATTGCAGGAGGTCATGAGTCAGCCCCAGCATTTT. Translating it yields CASRLQEVMSQPQHF.

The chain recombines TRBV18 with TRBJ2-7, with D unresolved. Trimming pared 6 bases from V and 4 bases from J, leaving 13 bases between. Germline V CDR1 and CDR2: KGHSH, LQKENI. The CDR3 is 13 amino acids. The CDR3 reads CASSNSGSYEQYF. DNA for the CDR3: TGTGCCAGCTCGAACAGTGGGTCGTACGAGCAGTACTTC.

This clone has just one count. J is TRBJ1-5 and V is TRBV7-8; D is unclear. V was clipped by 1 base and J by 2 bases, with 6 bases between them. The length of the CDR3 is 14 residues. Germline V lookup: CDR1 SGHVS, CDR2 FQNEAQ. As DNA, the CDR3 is TGTGCCAGCAGCTTAGGGGGAGGCAATCAGCCCCAGCATTTT. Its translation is CASSLGGGNQPQHF.

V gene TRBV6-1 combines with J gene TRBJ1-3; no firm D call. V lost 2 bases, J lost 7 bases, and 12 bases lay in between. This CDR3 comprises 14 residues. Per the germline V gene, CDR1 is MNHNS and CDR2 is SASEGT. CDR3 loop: CASSENGLANTIYF. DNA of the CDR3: TGTGCCAGCAGTGAAAATGGGCTGGCGAACACCATATATTTT.

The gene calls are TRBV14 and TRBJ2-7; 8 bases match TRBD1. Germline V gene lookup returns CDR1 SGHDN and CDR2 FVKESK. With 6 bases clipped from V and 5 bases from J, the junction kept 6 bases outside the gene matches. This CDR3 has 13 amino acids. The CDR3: CASRPGGQDEQYF. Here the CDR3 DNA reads TGTGCCAGCAGACCCGGGGGACAGGACGAGCAGTACTTC.